This T cell receptor beta chain came from a study of T cell responses to AZD1222 COVID-19 vaccine (dated by TCRdb to the early 2020s). General notes on the study: Because spike-specific TCR depth and breadth did not differ between the two schedules, AZD1222 recipients who got a second dose at roughly 4 weeks were pooled with those who got a second dose at roughly 12 weeks. TCR sequencing was performed for about 250 trial participants, of whom 200 to 210 were given two doses of AZD1222 and around 26 were given two doses of MenACWY control vaccine. Trial participants were enrolled by age into 18-55, 56-69 and 70-plus year subgroups, with roughly 160, 29 and 62 TCR-sequenced participants respectively. Overall study outcomes, separate from this receptor: Most participants were white British and females outnumbered males, and the authors suggested that clonal diversity may have been underestimated. Reportedly, close to half of the unique spike-specific TCRs recognized epitopes lying outside the regions that are mutated in the B.1.351 and B.1.1.7 variants. Conclusions about previously exposed vaccinees are limited because only five or six AZD1222 recipients were SARS-CoV-2 seropositive at baseline. Vaccine-associated CD4 TCRs spanned the whole spike protein, with dominant responses in regions 160-218 and 743-854. Spike-specific TCR breadth and depth rose significantly after two AZD1222 doses compared with day 0 and with MenACWY recipients. The 56-69-year group was small, and its depth increase did not reach significance, likely because of low power. Because no day 14 peak-response samples were available, the repertoires could be characterized only after the peak T cell response.

In regard to this clone: Its antigen is still unknown. Base-call qualities are not available, and no considerably larger clone is one nucleotide away.

V loses 2 bases at its end and J loses 5 bases; junction bases beyond the gene matches: 3. The CDR3 starts with the cysteine, ends with the phenylalanine, and has 14 residues. Of all the DNA, just the CDR3 is kept, 42 bases in frame from base 1. The germline V gene (reference sequence) sets CDR1 to SGHNT and CDR2 to YYREEE. The CDR3 regions of human TCRbeta chains were analyzed by immunosequencing. The published analysis was carried out like this. Repertoire TCRs were matched against a reference library of SARS-CoV-2-specific TCRs generated with the MIRA antigen-specificity platform. Breadth was defined as the fraction of unique TCRs that were SARS-CoV-2-associated. Depth was defined as the fraction of total T cells that were SARS-CoV-2-associated. Using the MIRA data, every spike-specific TCR was mapped to the spike region that the TCR reacted to and assigned to either a CD4 or a CD8 class. Log10-transformed breadth and depth values were compared by one-way ANOVA with Sidak's multiple comparisons tests. In its TCRdb copy, this immuneACCESS table keeps in-frame sequences only and misses some clones. Where compared with another copy, unresolved V genes explain less than half of these, and the others have no known cause. V and J calls and clone size come straight from that table; D and trimming were deduced from the DNA. The sample table holds about 72,000 clones, of which approximately 90% were seen once. The ten largest clones take up about 2.7% of the sample.

Interpreted using the paper, the time point label stands for: baseline before first vaccination. Vaccinee samples came from UK trials COV001 and COV002, including a single-blind randomized controlled phase 2/3 trial of AZD1222 (ChAdOx1 nCoV-19) in healthy adults. For TCRbeta chain sequencing, PBMC samples were collected from trial participants at day 0 and at day 28 after the second dose. The clonotype originates from an adult in good health. The specimen comprised peripheral blood, sampled on day 0 of AZD1222 vaccination. The rearranged segments are TRBV5-4 and TRBJ2-5; 10 central nucleotides agree with TRBD2. Read as DNA, the sequence is TGTGCCAGCAGCTTAGCGGGGGGGCGGGAGACCCAGTACTTC. It is translated as CASSLAGGRETQYF.